This T cell receptor beta chain was identified during a study of CD8 T cells in Susac syndrome. Regarding the study as a whole: TCR sequencing and HLA analysis covered a relatively small number of individuals.

Details on this clonotype: Antigen specificity is unknown.

In the multiple sclerosis control group, patients were treatment-naive and had stable or active relapsing-remitting disease. Through negative isolation, CD4+ and CD8+ T cells were obtained, while TEMRA cells were enriched using FACS. Reverse transcription of roughly 0.5 to 1 ug RNA was performed with random hexamers. By means of immunoSEQ multiplex PCR, TCR beta CDR3 spanning 54 Vbeta and 13 Jbeta underwent amplification. TCRdb re-called the immunoSEQ multiplex PCR reads with MiXCR, one entry per CDR3 protein. The profile covers some 120,000 distinct CDR3 sequences, with around 94% appearing a single time and 0.095% to 0.15% taken by the ten largest. The germline CDR1 and CDR2 sequences are SNHLY and FYNNEI. The CDR3 consists of 15 residues. The V and J ends lost 2 bases and 1 base, in that order; junction bases with no gene match: 4.

This TCR derives from a human donor with multiple sclerosis. The sequencing sample was made of CD4+ T cells from PBMCs. The chain carries TRBV2 and TRBJ1-2, with 7 bases fitting TRBD1. CDR3 region: CASSERGPVNYGYTF. CDR3 in DNA: TGTGCCAGCAGTGAAAGGGGGCCCGTTAACTATGGCTACACCTTC. The variable domain in full, with the rest retrieved from reference TRBV2 and TRBJ1-2, is EPEVTQTPSHQVTQMGQEVILRCVPISNHLYFYWYRQILGQKVEFLVSFYNNEISEKSEIFDDQFSVERPDGSNFTLKIRSTKLEDSAMYFCASSERGPVNYGYTFGSGTRLTVV.